This T cell receptor (beta chain) was obtained from a study of CD8 T cells in ankylosing spondylitis. This clonotype was seen many times. Between the trimmed V and J ends, which lost 5 bases and 5 bases, there was a span of 15 bases. This CDR3 comprises 15 residues. Germline assignment: CDR1 SNHLY and CDR2 FYNNEI. TCRdb passed the 5' RACE reads through MiXCR, listing each CDR3 protein once. The repertoire holds about 240,000 distinct CDR3 sequences, with over 8.5% as singletons. The sample consisted of blood, either unsorted or a sorted T cell fraction (not recorded which). The rearrangement joins TRBV2 to TRBJ2-2, with D perhaps matching TRBD1 or TRBD2 (5 bases each). The TCR sequence derives from a male donor with ankylosing spondylitis or in good health (not recorded which). The CDR3 protein is CASSYRDGQTGELFF. The CDR3 DNA follows: TGTGCCAGCAGTTATAGGGACGGTCAGACCGGGGAGCTGTTTTTT. The complete variable domain, with remaining parts taken from reference TRBV2 and TRBJ2-2, reads EPEVTQTPSHQVTQMGQEVILRCVPISNHLYFYWYRQILGQKVEFLVSFYNNEISEKSEIFDDQFSVERPDGSNFTLKIRSTKLEDSAMYFCASSYRDGQTGELFFGEGSRLTVL.